This paragraph reports one T cell receptor beta chain. The data belong to a study of blood T cell repertoires in COVID-19. Study at large: From the United States, Italy and Spain came samples of acute and convalescent COVID-19. The analysed material was cDNA or gDNA that came from T cells, B-cell-depleted T cells, or PBMCs.

V was pared by 6 bases and J by 4 bases, with 9 bases between. The CDR3 covers 11 residues. CDR1 is DFQATT and CDR2 is SNEGSKA in the germline V gene (reference sequence). Per the original methods: Reference gene primer amplification in the assay estimated nucleated cell counts. Clones were sequenced by immunoSEQ multiplex PCR, and TCRdb holds only the in-frame ones, with some missing. V, J and clone size derive from that table, while D and trimming were established from the DNA sequence. Among approximately 440,000 clones listed, more than 70% were seen once. The rearrangement uses TRBV20-1 and TRBJ2-5; D not certain. The sequence derives from a woman aged 45-65 years with COVID-19, enrolled during active disease. The sequencing input was peripheral blood. This CDR3 reads CSARNPETQYF. Written as DNA, the CDR3 is TGCAGTGCCAGGAATCCAGAGACCCAGTACTTC.